The sequence of this T cell receptor (beta chain) was determined in a study of shared clonotypes between healthy human individuals. Study-level findings and limits: Relative to their counterparts shared across all four donors, non-shared clonotypes exhibited diminished generation probabilities. On the whole, naive subsets had larger estimated richness than memory subsets had.

There were only Caucasian adults among the donors, and all lived in Nashville, Tennessee. The CDR3 is made up of 13 amino acids. The V and J ends lost 7 bases and 6 bases, in that order; junction bases with no gene match: 7. CDR1 is SGHVS, CDR2 FQNEAQ, per germline. With respect to this clone: The antigen remains undetermined.

On sorted subsets, replicate PCRs used 200 to 250 ng DNA, or some 27,000 T cell genomes. Sequencing was performed with immunoSEQ multiplex PCR; in TCRdb, only in-frame clones are kept and a portion is missing. The table includes hundreds of thousands of clones, roughly 70% detected once. This sequence was found in a woman younger than 45 in good health. Source material: memory CD4+ T cells sorted from blood. This sample's subset: CD45RA-negative fraction. J is TRBJ1-1 and V is TRBV7-8; 8 positions agree with TRBD1. The CDR3 nucleotides read TGTGCCAGCATCAAAAGGGGACAGGCTGAAGCTTTCTTT. This sequence encodes CASIKRGQAEAFF.